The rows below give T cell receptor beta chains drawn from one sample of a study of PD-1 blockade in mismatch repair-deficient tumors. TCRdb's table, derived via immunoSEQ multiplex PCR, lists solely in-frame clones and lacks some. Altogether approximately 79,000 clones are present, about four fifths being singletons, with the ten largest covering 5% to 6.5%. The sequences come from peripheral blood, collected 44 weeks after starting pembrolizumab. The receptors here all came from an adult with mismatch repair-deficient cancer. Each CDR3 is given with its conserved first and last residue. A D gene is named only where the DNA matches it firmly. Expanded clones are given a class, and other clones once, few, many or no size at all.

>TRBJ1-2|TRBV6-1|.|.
CASSRGGAGGYTF
TGTGCCAGCAGTCGGGGAGGGGCCGGGGGCTACACCTTC
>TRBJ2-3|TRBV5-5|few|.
CASSLVRGGTDTQYF
TGTGCCAGCAGCTTAGTCCGTGGGGGCACAGATACGCAGTATTTT
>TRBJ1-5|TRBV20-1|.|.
CSVRSQHF
TGCAGTGTCCGGTCCCAGCATTTT
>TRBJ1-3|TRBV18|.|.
CASSPPGKRSGNTIYF
TGTGCCAGCTCACCACCAGGCAAACGCTCTGGAAACACCATATATTTT
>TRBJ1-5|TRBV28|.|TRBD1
CASRRQGAGGSNQPQHF
TGTGCCAGCAGGAGACAGGGGGCTGGTGGGAGCAATCAGCCCCAGCATTTT
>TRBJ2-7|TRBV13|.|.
CASNLGSSYEQYF
TGTGCCAGCAATCTTGGCAGCTCCTACGAGCAGTACTTC
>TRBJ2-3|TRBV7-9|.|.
CASSFNRETDTQYF
TGTGCCAGCAGCTTCAACAGGGAAACAGATACGCAGTATTTT
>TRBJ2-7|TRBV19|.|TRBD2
CASSPLAGDSYEQYF
TGTGCCAGTAGTCCCTTAGCGGGAGACTCCTACGAGCAGTACTTC
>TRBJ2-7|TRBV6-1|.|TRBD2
CVSSERSGTSGTHEQYF
TGTGTCAGCAGTGAGCGATCCGGGACTAGCGGGACACACGAGCAGTACTTC
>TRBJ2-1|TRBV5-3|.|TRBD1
CARSIQKGGSSNEQFF
TGTGCCAGAAGCATCCAGAAAGGGGGCTCAAGCAATGAGCAGTTCTTC
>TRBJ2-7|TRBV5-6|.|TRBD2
CASSLLAGYEQYF
TGTGCCAGCAGCTTGCTAGCGGGCTACGAGCAGTACTTC
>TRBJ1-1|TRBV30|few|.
CAWMQLNTEAFF
TGTGCCTGGATGCAGTTGAACACTGAAGCTTTCTTT
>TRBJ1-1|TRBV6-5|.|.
CASSQDRFSEAFF
TGTGCCAGCAGCCAAGACAGGTTTTCTGAAGCTTTCTTT
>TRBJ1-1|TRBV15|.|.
CATSRGRNTEAFF
TGTGCCACCAGCAGAGGCAGGAACACTGAAGCTTTCTTT
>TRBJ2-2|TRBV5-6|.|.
CASSLGRISGGTGELFF
TGTGCCAGCAGCTTAGGACGGATTTCAGGGGGGACCGGGGAGCTGTTTTTT
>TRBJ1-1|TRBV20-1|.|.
CSAGYNTEAFF
TGCAGTGCCGGCTACAACACTGAAGCTTTCTTT
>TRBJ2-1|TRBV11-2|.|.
CASSLERDGHNEQFF
TGTGCCAGCAGCTTAGAGCGGGATGGCCACAATGAGCAGTTCTTC
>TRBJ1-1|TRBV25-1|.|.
CASRAGTNTEAFF
TGTGCCAGCAGGGCAGGGACGAACACTGAAGCTTTCTTT
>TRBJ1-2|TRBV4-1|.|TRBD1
CASSLDWTGLNYGYTF
TGCGCCAGCAGCCTAGATTGGACAGGATTAAACTATGGCTACACCTTC
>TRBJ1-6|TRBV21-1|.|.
CASSPNSPLHF
TGTGCCAGCAGTCCAAATTCACCCCTCCACTTT
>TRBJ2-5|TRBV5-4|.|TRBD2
CASSGSWQETQYF
TGTGCCAGTAGCGGGAGTTGGCAAGAGACCCAGTACTTC
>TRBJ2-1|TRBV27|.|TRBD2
CASSPTGYGRGSYNEQFF
TGTGCCAGCAGTCCTACGGGGTACGGGAGGGGCTCCTACAATGAGCAGTTCTTC
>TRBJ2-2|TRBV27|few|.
CASRVGSTGELFF
TGTGCCAGCAGGGTGGGCTCCACCGGGGAGCTGTTTTTT
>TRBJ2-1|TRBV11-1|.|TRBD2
CASSPGTSFNEQFF
TGTGCCAGCAGCCCCGGGACTAGCTTCAATGAGCAGTTCTTC
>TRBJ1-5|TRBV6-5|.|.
CASKTGQTSNQPQHF
TGTGCCAGCAAGACCGGACAGACTAGCAATCAGCCCCAGCATTTT
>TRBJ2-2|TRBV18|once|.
CASSPREGAAVSTGELFF
TGTGCCAGCTCACCAAGAGAAGGGGCTGCCGTGAGCACCGGGGAGCTGTTTTTT